This TCR beta chain stems from a study of blood T cells in healthy people across ages. This clonotype has a handful of counts. Its matching antigen is unknown. V was cut by 4 bases and J by 2 bases, with 14 bases left in between. Per germline, CDR1 SEHNR and CDR2 FQNEAQ (reference sequence). The CDR3 is made up of 15 amino acids. Study observations and caveats: Calculation of diversity from one million T cells yielded estimates considered to be underestimates.

It was with a sample-barcoded 5' primer and a J-beta primer mix that a second PCR of about 6 to 11 cycles was run. TCRdb recomputed calls from the 5' RACE reads with MiXCR, one row per CDR3 protein. The sample gives roughly 1 million distinct CDR3 sequences, approximately 25% of which show up once; about 0.8% is in the top ten. Another study also made use of these data, one on T cells of mothers and their children.

The sequencing sample was made of blood. The chain uses TRBV7-9 and TRBJ1-1; possible D gene TRBD1, 5 bases. The receptor comes from a girl aged 2 to 9 in good health. Written as DNA, the CDR3 is TGTGCCAGCAGCTCGCCCGGTTGGGGCAACACTGAAGCTTTCTTT. Translating gives CASSSPGWGNTEAFF.